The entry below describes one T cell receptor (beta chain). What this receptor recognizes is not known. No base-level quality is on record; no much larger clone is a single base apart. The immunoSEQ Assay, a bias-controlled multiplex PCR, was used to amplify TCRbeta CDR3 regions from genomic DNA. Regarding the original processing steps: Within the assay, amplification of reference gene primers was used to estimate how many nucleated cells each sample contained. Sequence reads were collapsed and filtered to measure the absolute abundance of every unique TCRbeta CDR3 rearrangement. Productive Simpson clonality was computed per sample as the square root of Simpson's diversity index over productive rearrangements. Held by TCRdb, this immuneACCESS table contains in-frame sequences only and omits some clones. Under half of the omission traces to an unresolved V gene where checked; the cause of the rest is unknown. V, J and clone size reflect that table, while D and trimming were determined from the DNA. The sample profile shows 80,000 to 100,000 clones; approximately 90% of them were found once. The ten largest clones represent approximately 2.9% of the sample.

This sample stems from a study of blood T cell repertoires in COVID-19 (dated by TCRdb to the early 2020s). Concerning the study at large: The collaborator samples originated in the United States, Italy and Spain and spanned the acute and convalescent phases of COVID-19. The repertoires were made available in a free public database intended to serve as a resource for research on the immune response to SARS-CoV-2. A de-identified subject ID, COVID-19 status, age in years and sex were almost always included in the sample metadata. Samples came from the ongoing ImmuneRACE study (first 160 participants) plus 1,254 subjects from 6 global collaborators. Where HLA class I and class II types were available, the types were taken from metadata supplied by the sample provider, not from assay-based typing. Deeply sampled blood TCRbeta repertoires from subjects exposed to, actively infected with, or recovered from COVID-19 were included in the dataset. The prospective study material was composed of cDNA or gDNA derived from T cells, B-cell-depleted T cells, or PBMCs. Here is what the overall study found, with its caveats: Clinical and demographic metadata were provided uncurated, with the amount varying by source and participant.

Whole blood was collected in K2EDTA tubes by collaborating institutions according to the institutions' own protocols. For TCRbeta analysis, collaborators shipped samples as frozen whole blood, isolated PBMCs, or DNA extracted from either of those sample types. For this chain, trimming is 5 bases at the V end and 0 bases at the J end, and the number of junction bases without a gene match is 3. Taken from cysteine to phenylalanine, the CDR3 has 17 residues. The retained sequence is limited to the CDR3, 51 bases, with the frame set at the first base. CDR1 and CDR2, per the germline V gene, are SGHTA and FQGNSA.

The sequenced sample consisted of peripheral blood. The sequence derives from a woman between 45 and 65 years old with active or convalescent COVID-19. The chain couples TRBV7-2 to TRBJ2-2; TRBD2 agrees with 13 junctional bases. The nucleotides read TGTGCCAGCAGCCTGACTAGCGGGGGGACGAACACCGGGGAGCTGTTTTTT. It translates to CASSLTSGGTNTGELFF.